Below, 6 T cell receptor beta chains from the same sample are listed, as sequenced in a study of cytomegalovirus exposure and HLA in healthy donors. PCR used 60 Vbeta primers and 13 Jbeta primers. Some clones are missing from TCRdb's copy, which holds only in-frame ones; the method was immunoSEQ multiplex PCR. The data hold 250,000 to 350,000 clones, with 80% observed a single time. The material sequenced was PBMCs. The source is a girl aged 2 to 9 in good health and CMV-seronegative.

V and J are TRBV6-1 and TRBJ2-5; D is undetermined. Germline V gene data show CDR1 as MNHNS and CDR2 as SASEGT. This CDR3 has 11 amino acids. The V gene lost 9 bases and the J gene lost 5 bases, with 10 bases spanning the gap. CDR3 DNA: TGTGCCAGTGAACAGTCGGAGACCCAGTACTTC. This gives the protein CASEQSETQYF.

This chain connects TRBV9 to TRBJ2-3; 7 nucleotides agree with TRBD1. This CDR3 is 15 amino acids long. In germline, CDR1 is SGDLS, CDR2 YYNGEE. V trimming: 4 bases; J trimming: 1 base; junction bases outside the gene matches: 6. The CDR3 region has the DNA TGTGCCAGCAGCACCAGACAGGGAGGCACAGATACGCAGTATTTT. It encodes CASSTRQGGTDTQYF.

The J gene is TRBJ2-7, the V gene TRBV27; 10 bases are a match to TRBD2. V was clipped by 5 bases and J by 7 bases; unmatched bases: 11. This CDR3 comprises 15 residues. Germline assignment: CDR1 MNHEY and CDR2 SMNVEV (reference sequence). The CDR3 sequence: CASSPELAGVLEQYF. The CDR3 DNA follows: TGTGCCAGCAGTCCTGAGCTAGCGGGAGTCCTTGAGCAGTACTTC.

A single count supports this clone. The chain is built from TRBV28 and TRBJ1-1; D is possibly TRBD1 (5 bases). Trimming shortened V by 5 bases and J by 4 bases, and 11 bases separated the two germline ends. The CDR3 runs 13 residues. Germline CDR1 and CDR2: MDHEN and SYDVKM. The chain's CDR3 is CASSQGGGTEAFF. CDR3 nucleotide sequence: TGTGCCAGCAGTCAAGGCGGGGGCACTGAAGCTTTCTTT.

V is TRBV10-1 and J is TRBJ2-7; 13 bases match TRBD2. The V and J ends lost 6 bases and 5 bases, in that order; junction bases with no gene match: 7. CDR1 is WNHNN, CDR2 SYGVQD, per germline (reference sequence). The length of the CDR3 is 15 residues. CDR3 coding DNA: TGCGCCAGCAGCCCAAGGACTAGCGGGAGCAACGAGCAGTACTTC. It is translated as CASSPRTSGSNEQYF.

The rearrangement uses TRBV6-1 and TRBJ2-5, with 11 bases lining up with TRBD2. The CDR3 totals 16 residues. Germline-derived CDR1 and CDR2 are MNHNS and SASEGT. V lost 3 bases to trimming and J lost 1 base; unmatched junction nucleotides: 4. This CDR3 is CASSELAGGSQETQYF. CDR3 in DNA: TGTGCCAGCAGTGAGCTAGCGGGGGGATCCCAAGAGACCCAGTACTTC.